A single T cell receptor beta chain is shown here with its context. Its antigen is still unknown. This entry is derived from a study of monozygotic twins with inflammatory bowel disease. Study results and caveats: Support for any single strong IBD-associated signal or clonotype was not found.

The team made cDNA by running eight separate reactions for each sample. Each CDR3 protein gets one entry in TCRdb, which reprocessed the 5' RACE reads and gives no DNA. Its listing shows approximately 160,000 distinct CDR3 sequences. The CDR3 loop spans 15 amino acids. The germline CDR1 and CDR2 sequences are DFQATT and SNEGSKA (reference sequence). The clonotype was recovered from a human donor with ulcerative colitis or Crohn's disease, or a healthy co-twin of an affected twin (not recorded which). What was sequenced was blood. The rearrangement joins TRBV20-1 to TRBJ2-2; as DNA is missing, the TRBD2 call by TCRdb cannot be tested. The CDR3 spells CSASPTLAGAGELFF.